The 29 T cell receptor beta chains listed next were all sequenced from one sample in a study of blood T cell repertoires in COVID-19. Some clones are missing from TCRdb's copy, which holds only in-frame ones; the method was immunoSEQ multiplex PCR. In the table there are 250,000 to 350,000 clones, around 87% of which are singletons. Sequencing was performed on peripheral blood. These receptors came from a woman between 50 and 59 years old who had recovered from COVID-19.

The chain recombines TRBV6-1 with TRBJ1-1, with D perhaps matching TRBD1 (6 bases). The germline V and J ends were trimmed by 3 bases and 5 bases, with 16 bases remaining between them. This CDR3 is built from 15 residues. From germline, CDR1 is MNHNS and CDR2 SASEGT. The CDR3 coding sequence is TGTGCCAGCAGTGAGGGGGACAATAGGAGTACTGAAGCTTTCTTT. Its protein is CASSEGDNRSTEAFF.

V gene TRBV7-6 combines with J gene TRBJ1-2; D is possibly TRBD1 (5 bases). The CDR3 runs to 13 residues. V lost 2 bases and J 8 bases, leaving 12 bases between the germline ends. Germline lookup yields CDR1 SGHVS and CDR2 FNYEAQ. CDR3 loop: CASSLSGIDGYTF. CDR3 DNA sequence: TGTGCCAGCAGCTTATCAGGGATAGACGGCTACACCTTC.

The chain joins TRBV19 to TRBJ1-1; maybe TRBD1 (6 bases). The CDR3 has 13 residues. CDR1 and CDR2 (germline): LNHDA, SQIVND (reference sequence). With 6 bases removed from V and 5 bases from J, the gap between germline ends came to 13 bases. The CDR3 nucleotides are TGTGCCAGTAGGAGGGCTCAGGGGACTGAAGCTTTCTTT. This gives the protein CASRRAQGTEAFF.

The chain couples TRBV19 to TRBJ2-6; 7 bases are shared with TRBD1. With V trimmed by 2 bases and J by 0 bases, 7 bases remained unmatched. The germline CDR1 and CDR2 sequences are LNHDA and SQIVND (reference sequence). The CDR3 is made up of 18 amino acids. CDR3 sequence: CASSIRQGSFSGANVLTF. The DNA of the CDR3 is TGTGCCAGTAGTATACGACAGGGAAGCTTCTCTGGGGCCAACGTCCTGACTTTC.

This chain uses TRBV28 with TRBJ2-7, with D unresolved. Germline CDR1 MDHEN, CDR2 SYDVKM. The CDR3 contains 12 residues. V lost 7 bases to trimming and J lost 2 bases, with 9 bases between them. CDR3 amino acids: CASTPTAYEQYF. DNA of the CDR3: TGTGCCAGCACCCCCACGGCCTACGAGCAGTACTTC. The variable domain in full, with the rest retrieved from reference TRBV28 and TRBJ2-7, is DVKVTQSSRYLVKRTGEKVFLECVQDMDHENMFWYRQDPGLGLRLIYFSYDVKMKEKGDIPEGYSVSREKKERFSLILESASTNQTSMYLCASTPTAYEQYFGPGTRLTVT.

V gene TRBV5-1 combines with J gene TRBJ2-5, with TRBD2 identical over 10 bases. Germline trimming cut 1 base from V and 4 bases from J; bases unmatched to any gene: 13. Per the germline V gene, CDR1 is SGHRS and CDR2 is YFSETQ. CDR3 size: 18 residues. In DNA form, the CDR3 reads TGCGCCAGCAGCTTGTGGAGCGGGGGGGCCTCTGGCGCAGAGACCCAGTACTTC. Its translation is CASSLWSGGASGAETQYF. The full variable domain, its missing parts supplied by reference TRBV5-1 and TRBJ2-5, is KAGVTQTPRYLIKTRGQQVTLSCSPISGHRSVSWYQQTPGQGLQFLFEYFSETQRNKGNFPGRFSGRQFSNSRSEMNVSTLELGDSALYLCASSLWSGGASGAETQYFGPGTRLLVL.

This clone was seen once. This chain joins TRBV5-6 and TRBJ2-5; D might be TRBD1 (5 bases). The V and J ends lost 2 bases and 6 bases respectively, with 11 bases between them. This CDR3 is built from 13 residues. Germline CDR1 is SGHDT and CDR2 is YYEEEE. The DNA of the CDR3 is TGTGCCAGCAGCTTCGGGCAGGGAAAGACCCAGTACTTC. This gives the protein CASSFGQGKTQYF.

The chain couples TRBV6-2 or TRBV6-3 to TRBJ1-4; D uncertain. From germline, CDR1 is MNHEY and CDR2 SVGEGT. The CDR3 is made up of 13 amino acids. V dropped 1 base and J dropped 8 bases, with 8 bases sitting between them. CDR3 residues: CASSYYGREKLFF. Written as DNA, the CDR3 is TGTGCCAGCAGTTACTACGGTCGAGAAAAACTGTTTTTT.

This clone is a singleton in its sample. The genes are TRBV6-5 and TRBJ2-4, with 7 bases lining up with TRBD1. The CDR3 runs to 14 residues. CDR1 is MNHEY and CDR2 is SVGAGI in the germline V gene. The V segment lost 3 bases and the J segment 7 bases; nucleotides outside the gene matches: 6. Written as DNA, the CDR3 is TGTGCCAGCAGTTATTCAGACAGGGCGAACATTCAGTACTTC. As protein: CASSYSDRANIQYF.

This chain joins TRBV27 and TRBJ2-5; a weak D match, TRBD2 (7 bases). V was cut by 3 bases and J by 4 bases, with 12 bases left in between. There are 14 residues in the CDR3. The germline CDR1 and CDR2 sequences are MNHEY and SMNVEV (reference sequence). CDR3 loop: CASSLWRGGETQYF. CDR3 DNA sequence: TGTGCCAGCAGTTTGTGGAGGGGGGGAGAGACCCAGTACTTC.

The gene calls are TRBV6-5 and TRBJ1-1; perhaps TRBD1 as D (5 bases). The CDR3 spans 13 residues. Trimming cost V 6 bases and J 5 bases, with 13 bases left between them. CDR1 is MNHEY and CDR2 is SVGAGI in the germline V gene. CDR3 protein: CASREDGGTEAFF. The CDR3 bases are TGTGCCAGCAGAGAGGACGGGGGGACTGAAGCTTTCTTT.

On this clone: Other DNA sequences in this specimen translate into the identical CDR3. V gene TRBV20-1 combines with J gene TRBJ2-7; D uncertain. V lost 6 bases and J 3 bases, leaving 9 bases between the germline ends. This CDR3 is built from 11 residues. The V gene's germline CDR1 is DFQATT and CDR2 SNEGSKA (reference sequence). In DNA, the CDR3 is TGCAGTGCCAAAGAGGACTACGAGCAGTACTTC. This translates into CSAKEDYEQYF.

The chain uses TRBV3-1 (or the pseudogene TRBV3-2) and TRBJ2-3; TRBD2 matches at 14 bases. This CDR3 has 18 amino acids. The junction had 9 bases not matched to a gene; V was cut back by 7 bases and J by 0 bases. Germline V gene lookup returns CDR1 LGHDT and CDR2 YNNKEL (reference sequence). The CDR3 protein is CASTRTSGGTRSTDTQYF. CDR3 coding DNA: TGTGCCAGCACCCGGACTAGCGGGGGGACTCGGAGCACAGATACGCAGTATTTT.

This chain links TRBV6-2 or TRBV6-3 with TRBJ2-1, with 9 bases aligning to TRBD2. The CDR3 is 17 amino acids. The trim removed 4 bases at V and 0 bases at J, leaving 7 bases unmatched. CDR1 MNHEY and CDR2 SVGEGT come from the germline V gene. CDR3 DNA sequence: TGTGCCAGCAGTTCCTTAGCGGGGGTGAGCTCCTACAATGAGCAGTTCTTC. Encoded protein: CASSSLAGVSSYNEQFF.

The chain recombines TRBV11-2 with TRBJ2-5, with D perhaps matching TRBD2 (6 bases). The CDR3 is 16 amino acids. Germline CDR1 SGHAT, CDR2 FQNNGV. The germline V and J ends were trimmed by 5 bases and 4 bases, with 20 bases remaining between them. CDR3 nucleotide sequence: TGTGCCAGCAGCGAACAGCGGGTCGGCAGGGTAGAGACCCAGTACTTC. It translates to CASSEQRVGRVETQYF.

This clone occurred a few times. V and J are TRBV28 and TRBJ1-6; unclear D gene. Deletions cut 7 bases from V and 5 bases from J, with 9 bases between. From germline, CDR1 is MDHEN and CDR2 SYDVKM. The CDR3 runs to 13 residues. The CDR3 spells CASTQHNNSPLHF. In DNA form, the CDR3 reads TGTGCCAGCACCCAACACAATAATTCACCCCTCCACTTT.

This chain connects TRBV7-2 to TRBJ1-1; 8 bases fit TRBD1. V lost 11 bases and J lost 5; bases outside the gene matches: 10. This CDR3 contains 13 residues. Germline V gene lookup returns CDR1 SGHTA and CDR2 FQGNSA. The CDR3 DNA reads TGTGCCGGATCACAGGGGGTTAAGACTGAAGCTTTCTTT. This codes for CAGSQGVKTEAFF.

This clone was counted a few times. The chain links TRBV29-1 to TRBJ2-5, with a tentative D call TRBD1 (6 bases). V was cut by 7 bases and J by 4 bases, with 13 bases left in between. The CDR3 is 12 residues long. Germline CDR1 SQVTM, CDR2 ANQGSEA. The CDR3 DNA sequence: TGCAGCGCCCTTGGGGGCCGAGAGACCCAGTACTTC. Translated: CSALGGRETQYF.

The chain carries TRBV6-1 and TRBJ2-4, with TRBD2 matching over 12 bases. V lost 3 bases to trimming and J lost 2 bases; unmatched junction nucleotides: 5. The CDR3 runs to 17 residues. Germline CDR1 reads MNHNS; CDR2 reads SASEGT. The CDR3: CASSDLGTSGPKNIQYF. In nucleotides, the CDR3 is TGTGCCAGCAGTGACTTGGGGACTAGCGGGCCCAAAAACATTCAGTACTTC.

The chain carries TRBV7-2 and TRBJ2-3; D gene uncertain. The CDR3 has 13 amino acids. The ends were cut back, 6 bases at V and 2 bases at J, with 9 bases in the middle. Germline V gene data show CDR1 as SGHTA and CDR2 as FQGNSA. The DNA for the CDR3 is TGTGCCAGCAGGACAACCTTCACAGATACGCAGTATTTT. Its protein is CASRTTFTDTQYF.

The chain employs TRBV7-7 and TRBJ1-1; D remains ambiguous. The ends were cut back, 2 bases at V and 4 bases at J, with 8 bases in the middle. The germline gives CDR1 SSHAT, CDR2 FNYEAQ (reference sequence). The CDR3 has 13 amino acids. CDR3 in DNA: TGTGCCAGCAGCTTATCCGAGAGCACTGAAGCTTTCTTT. Its translation is CASSLSESTEAFF.

J is TRBJ1-2 and V is TRBV3-1 (or the pseudogene TRBV3-2); the match to TRBD1 covers 8 bases. The CDR3 spans 14 residues. Germline V gives CDR1 LGHDT, CDR2 YNNKEL (reference sequence). J lost 3 bases, V lost 2 bases, and 2 bases had no gene match. The CDR3 region is CASSQSDRDYGYTF. The CDR3 DNA reads TGTGCCAGCAGCCAATCGGACAGGGACTATGGCTACACCTTC.

This chain links TRBV28 with TRBJ2-7; TRBD2 agrees at 10 bases. Germline CDR1 reads MDHEN; CDR2 reads SYDVKM. The CDR3 has 13 residues. V lost 8 bases and J lost 1; bases outside the gene matches: 2. The CDR3 protein is CASVSGRSYEQYF. The CDR3 nucleotides are TGTGCCAGCGTTAGCGGGAGGTCCTACGAGCAGTACTTC.

The chain combines TRBV19 with TRBJ2-7, with 8 positions matching TRBD1. CDR3 length: 13 residues. Germline assignment: CDR1 LNHDA and CDR2 SQIVND (reference sequence). Germline trimming cut 3 bases from V and 6 bases from J; bases unmatched to any gene: 4. CDR3 residues: CASSMAGGGEQYF. CDR3 coding DNA: TGTGCCAGTAGTATGGCAGGGGGCGGCGAGCAGTACTTC.

The rearrangement joins TRBV19 to TRBJ2-3, with D perhaps matching TRBD2 (5 bases). Germline assignment: CDR1 LNHDA and CDR2 SQIVND (reference sequence). The V and J ends lost 3 bases and 3 bases respectively, with 13 bases between them. There are 15 residues in the CDR3. CDR3 sequence reads: CASSMRAGLTDTQYF. For the CDR3, the DNA is TGTGCCAGTAGTATGAGGGCGGGTCTAACAGATACGCAGTATTTT.

The chain joins TRBV24-1 to TRBJ1-4, with D hard to call. Germline loops: CDR1 KGHDR, CDR2 SFDVKD. The germline V and J ends were trimmed by 4 bases and 6 bases, with 8 bases remaining between them. This CDR3 is built from 13 residues. Here the CDR3 DNA reads TGTGCCACCAGTGAGGGCTGGGATGAAAAACTGTTTTTT. Its translation: CATSEGWDEKLFF.

The rearrangement links TRBV27 to TRBJ1-4; TRBD1 matches 7 bases. The CDR3 contains 16 residues. Trimming cost V 4 bases and J 10 bases; bases outside gene matches: 15. CDR1 is MNHEY and CDR2 is SMNVEV in the germline V gene (reference sequence). CDR3 nucleotides: TGTGCCAGCAGTTCCCTCATAATGGACAGGCCGCGAAAACTGTTTTTT. Its protein product is CASSSLIMDRPRKLFF.

The chain couples TRBV4-2 to TRBJ2-7; 7 bases are a match to TRBD2. The ends lost 0 bases at V and 4 bases at J; junction bases unmatched: 3. Germline V gene lookup returns CDR1 LGHNA and CDR2 YNFKEQ. This CDR3 contains 14 residues. The CDR3 nucleotides read TGTGCCAGCAGCCAAGACCTAGCGGTGTACGAGCAGTACTTC. This codes for CASSQDLAVYEQYF.

V and J are TRBV5-4 and TRBJ2-3; TRBD2 aligns across 12 bases. The CDR3 runs to 16 residues. Germline loops: CDR1 SGHNT, CDR2 YYREEE (reference sequence). The V segment lost 5 bases and the J segment 4 bases; nucleotides outside the gene matches: 8. CDR3 sequence: CASRKGGLAGPDTQYF. In DNA form, the CDR3 reads TGTGCCAGCAGGAAGGGGGGACTAGCGGGCCCAGATACGCAGTATTTT.